This entry lists 5 T cell receptor beta chains sequenced from one sample in a study of CD8+ T cells in alopecia areata. RNA extraction was followed by reverse transcription into cDNA, which acted as the sequencing template. This table comes from immunoSEQ multiplex PCR, and its TCRdb copy is limited to in-frame clones, with some not included. The sample carries around 140,000 clones, more than 85% recorded once. Treatment of the sample: oral pan-JAK inhibitor, 5-10 mg twice daily. This sample comprised CD8+ T cells sorted from blood, obtained at week 4, from a patient treated with tofacitinib. These receptors all come from a human donor with alopecia areata.

The V gene is TRBV11-2, the J gene TRBJ2-2; TRBD1 or TRBD2 may be the D gene (5 bases each). The V gene's germline CDR1 is SGHAT and CDR2 FQNNGV. This CDR3 spans 16 amino acids. The ends were cut back, 6 bases at V and 6 bases at J, with 20 bases in the middle. CDR3: CASRGVSAVMAGELFF. The CDR3 DNA reads TGTGCCAGCAGAGGGGTGTCAGCGGTTATGGCCGGGGAGCTGTTTTTT. Looking up the rest from reference TRBV11-2 and TRBJ2-2 gives the full variable domain: EAGVAQSPRYKIIEKRQSVAFWCNPISGHATLYWYQQILGQGPKLLIQFQNNGVVDDSQLPKDRFSAERLKGVDSTLKIQPAKLEDSAVYLCASRGVSAVMAGELFFGEGSRLTVL.

There are a few counts of this clone. The same CDR3 is also encoded by other DNA sequences in this sample. This sequence joins TRBV2 and TRBJ2-7; D is unclear. Trimming left V 5 bases short and J 0 bases short, with 2 bases between. CDR1 SNHLY and CDR2 FYNNEI come from the germline V gene. CDR3 length: 11 amino acids. The CDR3: CASSPSYEQYF. In DNA form, the CDR3 reads TGTGCCAGCAGTCCCTCCTACGAGCAGTACTTC.

This sequence joins TRBV2 and TRBJ2-7, with no clear D. CDR1 SNHLY and CDR2 FYNNEI come from the germline V gene. Trimming cost V 7 bases and J 0 bases, with 10 bases left between them. The length of the CDR3 is 13 residues. CDR3 residues: CASIQTLSYEQYF. The DNA of the CDR3 is TGTGCCAGCATCCAAACACTCTCCTACGAGCAGTACTTC.

The chain carries TRBV6-1 and TRBJ2-1, with TRBD1 matching 8 bases. This CDR3 is 15 amino acids long. The V and J ends lost 4 bases and 1 base, in that order; junction bases with no gene match: 3. Germline CDR1 MNHNS, CDR2 SASEGT. The CDR3 DNA is TGTGCCAGCAGTGCCGACAGGGGATCCTACAATGAGCAGTTCTTC. This encodes CASSADRGSYNEQFF.

The rearrangement links TRBV6-1 to TRBJ2-2; no definite D call. The CDR3 has 12 amino acids. In germline, CDR1 is MNHNS, CDR2 SASEGT. Trimming removed 2 bases from V and 10 bases from J, with 8 bases in between. CDR3: CASSESGLELFF. The DNA of the CDR3 is TGTGCCAGCAGTGAATCTGGGTTGGAGCTGTTTTTT.